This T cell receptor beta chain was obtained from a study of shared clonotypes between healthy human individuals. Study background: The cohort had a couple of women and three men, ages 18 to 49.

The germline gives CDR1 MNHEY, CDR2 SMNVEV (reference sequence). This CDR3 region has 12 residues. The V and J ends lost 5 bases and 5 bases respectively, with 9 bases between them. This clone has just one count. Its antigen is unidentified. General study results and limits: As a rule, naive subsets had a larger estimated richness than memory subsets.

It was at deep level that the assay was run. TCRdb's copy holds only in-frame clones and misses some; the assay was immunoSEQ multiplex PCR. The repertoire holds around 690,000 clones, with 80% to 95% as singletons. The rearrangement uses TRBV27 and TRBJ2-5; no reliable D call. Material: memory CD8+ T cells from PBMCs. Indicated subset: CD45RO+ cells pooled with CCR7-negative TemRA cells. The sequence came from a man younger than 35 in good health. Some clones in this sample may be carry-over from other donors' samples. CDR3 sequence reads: CASSPGPETQYF. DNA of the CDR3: TGTGCCAGCAGTCCCGGGCCGGAGACCCAGTACTTC.